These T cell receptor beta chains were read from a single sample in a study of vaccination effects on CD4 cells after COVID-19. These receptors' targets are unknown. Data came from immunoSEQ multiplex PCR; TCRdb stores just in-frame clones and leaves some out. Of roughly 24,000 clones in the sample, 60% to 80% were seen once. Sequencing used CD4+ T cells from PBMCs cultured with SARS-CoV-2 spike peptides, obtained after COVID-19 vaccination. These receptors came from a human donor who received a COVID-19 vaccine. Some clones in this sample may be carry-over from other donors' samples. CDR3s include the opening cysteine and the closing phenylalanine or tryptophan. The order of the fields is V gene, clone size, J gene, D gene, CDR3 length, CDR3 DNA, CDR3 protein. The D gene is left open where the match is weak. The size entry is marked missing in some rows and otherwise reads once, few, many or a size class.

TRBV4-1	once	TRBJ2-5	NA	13	TGCGCCAGCAGCCTCGGAGTAGGAGAGACCCAGTACTTC	CASSLGVGETQYF
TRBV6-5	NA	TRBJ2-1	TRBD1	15	TGTGCCAGCAGTTTAGGGCAGGGGGCGTCGGATGAGCAGTTCTTC	CASSLGQGASDEQFF
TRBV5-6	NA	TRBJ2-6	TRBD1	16	TGTGCCAGCAGCTTCGACAGGGGGTTGTGGGCCAACGTCCTGACTTTC	CASSFDRGLWANVLTF
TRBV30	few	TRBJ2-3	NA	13	TGTGCCCTCTCTAGCATGAGCACAGATACGCAGTATTTT	CALSSMSTDTQYF
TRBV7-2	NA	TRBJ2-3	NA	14	TGTGCCAGCAGCTTAGACGCCGGCAGAGATACGCAGTATTTT	CASSLDAGRDTQYF
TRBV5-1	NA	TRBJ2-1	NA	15	TGCGCCAGCAGCGGGGGACGGAGCTCCTACAATGAGCAGTTCTTC	CASSGGRSSYNEQFF
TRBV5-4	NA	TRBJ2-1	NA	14	TGTGCCAGCATGCCGGGACAATTATACAATGAGCAGTTCTTC	CASMPGQLYNEQFF
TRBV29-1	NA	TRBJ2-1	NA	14	TGCAGCGTTGAAGTTTCGGGGGGCCGGAATGAGCAGTTCTTC	CSVEVSGGRNEQFF
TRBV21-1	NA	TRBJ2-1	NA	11	TGTGCCACCCTAGGGGTAGGAGAGCAGTTCTTC	CATLGVGEQFF
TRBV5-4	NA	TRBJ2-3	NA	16	TGTGCCAGCAGCTTCCCCCTAGGGCTGAGCACAGATACGCAGTATTTT	CASSFPLGLSTDTQYF
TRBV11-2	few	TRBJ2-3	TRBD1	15	TGTGCCAGCAGCTTAGTACGGACAGGGCCAGATACGCAGTATTTT	CASSLVRTGPDTQYF
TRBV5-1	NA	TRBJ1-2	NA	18	TGCGCCAGCAGCTCCCGGGGAGGCAGGGCCTCTAATAACTATGGCTACACCTTC	CASSSRGGRASNNYGYTF
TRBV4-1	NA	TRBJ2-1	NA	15	TGCGCCAGCAGCCAAGAAAGGGGGGGCTACAATGAGCAGTTCTTC	CASSQERGGYNEQFF
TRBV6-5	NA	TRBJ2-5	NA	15	TGTGCCAGCAGTCTTCTAGGGGGTGTGGGAGAGACCCAGTACTTC	CASSLLGGVGETQYF
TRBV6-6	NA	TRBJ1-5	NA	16	TGTGCCAGCAGTTACGTGGGATTGGGGTCCCATCAGCCCCAGCATTTT	CASSYVGLGSHQPQHF
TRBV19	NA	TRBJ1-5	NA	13	TGTGCCAGTACCCTGGACAGCTATCAGCCCCAGCATTTT	CASTLDSYQPQHF
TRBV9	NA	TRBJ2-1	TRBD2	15	TGTGCCAGCAGCGGGGGGGGTAGCTCCTACAATGAGCAGTTCTTC	CASSGGGSSYNEQFF
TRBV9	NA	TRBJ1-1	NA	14	TGTGCCAGCAGCCGGGCAGGAATGAACACTGAAGCTTTCTTT	CASSRAGMNTEAFF